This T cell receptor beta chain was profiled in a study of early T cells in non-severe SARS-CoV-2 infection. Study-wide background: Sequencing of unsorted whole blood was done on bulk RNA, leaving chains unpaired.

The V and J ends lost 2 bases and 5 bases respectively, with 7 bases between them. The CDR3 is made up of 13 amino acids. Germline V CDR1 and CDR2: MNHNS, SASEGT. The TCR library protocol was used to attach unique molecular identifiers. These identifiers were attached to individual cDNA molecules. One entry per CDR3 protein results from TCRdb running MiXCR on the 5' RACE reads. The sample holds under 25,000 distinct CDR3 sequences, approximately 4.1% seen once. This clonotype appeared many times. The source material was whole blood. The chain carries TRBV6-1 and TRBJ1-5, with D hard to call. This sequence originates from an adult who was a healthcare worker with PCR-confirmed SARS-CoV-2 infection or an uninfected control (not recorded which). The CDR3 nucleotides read TGTGCCAGCAGTGAAAGTTGGGATCAGCCCCAGCATTTT. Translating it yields CASSESWDQPQHF.